This TCR beta chain stems from a study of CD8+CD57+ T cells in acquired aplastic anemia. Whole-study context: Each DNA sample taken from sorted CD4+ and CD8+ cells came to 3.2 ug on average. The average read count for CD4+ cells in healthy donors was around 10 million. Findings and limits, study-wide: Any difference that existed in CD8+ Simpson's diversity between patients and controls was not significant.

V shed 3 bases, J shed 7 bases, and the junction held 9 bases outside the gene matches. The germline gives CDR1 LNHDA, CDR2 SQIVND (reference sequence). The length of the CDR3 is 17 residues. Genomic DNA, serving as template, underwent TCR beta VDJ and CDR3 profiling. MiXCR, applied by TCRdb to the reads, yields one record per CDR3 protein. The table shows some 200,000 distinct CDR3 sequences, with 34% occurring only once. Points on this clonotype: Its antigen is unidentified. This sequence may be a read error, since a much larger clone differs from it by one base.

Sequencing was performed on sorted CD4+, CD8+, or CD8+CD57+ T cells (not recorded which) from PBMCs. The V and J genes are TRBV19 and TRBJ2-2, with TRBD1 identical over 12 bases. The receptor comes from a human donor in good health, serving as a control. The DNA for the CDR3 is TGTGCCAGTAGTATGGTCGGGACAGGGGGCGCGGGCGGGGAGCTGTTTTTT. Its translation: CASSMVGTGGAGGELFF.